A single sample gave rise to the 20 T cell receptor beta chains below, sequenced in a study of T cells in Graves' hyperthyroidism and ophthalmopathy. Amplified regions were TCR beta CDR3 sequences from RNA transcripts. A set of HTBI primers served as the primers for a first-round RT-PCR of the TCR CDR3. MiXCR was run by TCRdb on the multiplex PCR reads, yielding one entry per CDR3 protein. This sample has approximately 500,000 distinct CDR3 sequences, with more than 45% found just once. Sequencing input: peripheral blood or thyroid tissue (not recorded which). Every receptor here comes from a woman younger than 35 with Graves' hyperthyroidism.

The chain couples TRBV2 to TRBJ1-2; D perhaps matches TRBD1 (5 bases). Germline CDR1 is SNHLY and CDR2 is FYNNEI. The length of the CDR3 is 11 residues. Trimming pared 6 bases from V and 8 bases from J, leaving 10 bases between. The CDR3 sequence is CASRGTPGYTF. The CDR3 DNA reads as TGTGCCAGCAGGGGGACGCCAGGCTACACCTTC.

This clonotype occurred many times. The CDR3: CASSDSGGRGRRGYTF. DNA of the CDR3: TGTGCCAGCAGTGACTCGGGAGGCAGGGGGCGCAGGGGCTACACCTTC. The chain joins TRBV25-1 to TRBJ1-2; 8 positions agree with TRBD1. Trimming at V came to 3 bases and at J to 8 bases, leaving 14 bases not matched to a gene. CDR1 and CDR2 (germline): MGHDK, SYGVNS. This CDR3 has 16 amino acids.

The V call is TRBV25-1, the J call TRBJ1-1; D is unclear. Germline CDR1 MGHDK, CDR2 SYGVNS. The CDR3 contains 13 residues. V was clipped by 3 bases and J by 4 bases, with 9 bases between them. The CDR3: CASSEGDGTEAFF. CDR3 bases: TGTGCCAGCAGTGAGGGCGATGGCACTGAAGCTTTCTTT.

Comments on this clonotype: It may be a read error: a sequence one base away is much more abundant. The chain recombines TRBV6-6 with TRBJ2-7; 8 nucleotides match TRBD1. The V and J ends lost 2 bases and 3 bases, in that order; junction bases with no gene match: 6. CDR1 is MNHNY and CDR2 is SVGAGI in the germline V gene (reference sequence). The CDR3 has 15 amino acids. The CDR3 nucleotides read TGTGCCAGCAGTTACCTGGACAGGGTAGGCTACGAGCAGTACTTC. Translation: CASSYLDRVGYEQYF.

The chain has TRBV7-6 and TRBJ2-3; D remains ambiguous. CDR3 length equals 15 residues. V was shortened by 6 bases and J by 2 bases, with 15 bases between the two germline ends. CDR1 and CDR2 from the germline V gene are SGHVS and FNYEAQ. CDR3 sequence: CASSDVSANTDTQYF. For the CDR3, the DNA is TGTGCCAGCAGTGATGTATCGGCGAACACAGATACGCAGTATTTT.

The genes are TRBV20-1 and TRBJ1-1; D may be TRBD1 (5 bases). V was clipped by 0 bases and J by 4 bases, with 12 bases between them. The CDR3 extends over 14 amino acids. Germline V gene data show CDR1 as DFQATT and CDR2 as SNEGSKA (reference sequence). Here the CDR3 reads CSARDLGTSTEAFF. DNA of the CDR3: TGCAGTGCTAGAGATCTCGGGACTAGCACTGAAGCTTTCTTT.

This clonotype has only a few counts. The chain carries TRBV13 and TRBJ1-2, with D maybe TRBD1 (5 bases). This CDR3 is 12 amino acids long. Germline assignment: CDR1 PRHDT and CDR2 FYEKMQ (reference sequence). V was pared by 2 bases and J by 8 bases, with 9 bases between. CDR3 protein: CASSLTGLGYTF. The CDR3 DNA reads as TGTGCCAGCAGCTTAACGGGACTAGGCTACACCTTC.

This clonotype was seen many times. In nucleotides, the CDR3 is TGTGCCAGCAGCGCTACAGGGACAGGGACTGAAGCTTTCTTT. Translating it yields CASSATGTGTEAFF. The chain employs TRBV12-3 or TRBV12-4 and TRBJ1-1; 9 nucleotides align to TRBD1. V lost 6 bases to trimming and J lost 5 bases; unmatched junction nucleotides: 7. The CDR3 length is 14 residues.

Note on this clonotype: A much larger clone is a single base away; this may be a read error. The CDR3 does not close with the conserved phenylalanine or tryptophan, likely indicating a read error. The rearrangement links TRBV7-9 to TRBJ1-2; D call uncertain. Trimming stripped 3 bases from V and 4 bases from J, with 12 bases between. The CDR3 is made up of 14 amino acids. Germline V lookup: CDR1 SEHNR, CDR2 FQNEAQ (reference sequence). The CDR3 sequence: CASSFAEMGYGYTS. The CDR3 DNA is TGTGCCAGCAGCTTCGCGGAGATGGGCTATGGCTACACCTCC.

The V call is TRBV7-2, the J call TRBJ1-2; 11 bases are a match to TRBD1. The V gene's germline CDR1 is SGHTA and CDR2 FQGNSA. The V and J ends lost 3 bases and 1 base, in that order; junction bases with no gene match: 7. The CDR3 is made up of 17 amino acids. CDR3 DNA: TGTGCCAGCAGCTTCGTATGGGGACAGGGGGTTAACTATGGCTACACCTTC. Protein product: CASSFVWGQGVNYGYTF. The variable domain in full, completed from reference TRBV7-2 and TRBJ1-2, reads GAGVSQSPSNKVTEKGKDVELRCDPISGHTALYWYRQSLGQGLEFLIYFQGNSAPDKSGLPSDRFSAERTGGSVSTLTIQRTQQEDSAVYLCASSFVWGQGVNYGYTFGSGTRLTVV.

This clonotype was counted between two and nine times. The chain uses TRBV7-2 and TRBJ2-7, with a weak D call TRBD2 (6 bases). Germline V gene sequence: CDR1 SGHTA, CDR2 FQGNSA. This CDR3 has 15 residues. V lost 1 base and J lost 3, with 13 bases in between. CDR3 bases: TGTGCCAGCAGCTTAGAATTTCGGGAGAGCTACGAGCAGTACTTC. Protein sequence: CASSLEFRESYEQYF.

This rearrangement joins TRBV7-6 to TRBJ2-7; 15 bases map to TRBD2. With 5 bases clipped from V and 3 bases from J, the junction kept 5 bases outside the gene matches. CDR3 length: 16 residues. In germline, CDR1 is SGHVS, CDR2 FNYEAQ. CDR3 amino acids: CASSRGLAGGFYEQYF. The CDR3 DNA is TGTGCCAGCAGCAGGGGACTAGCGGGAGGCTTCTACGAGCAGTACTTC.

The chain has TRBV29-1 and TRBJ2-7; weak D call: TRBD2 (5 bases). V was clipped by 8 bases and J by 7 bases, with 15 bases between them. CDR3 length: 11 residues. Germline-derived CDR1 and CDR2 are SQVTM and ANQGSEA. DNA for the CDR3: TGCAGCCAGTTTCTAGCACCTGAGCAGTACTTC. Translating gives CSQFLAPEQYF.

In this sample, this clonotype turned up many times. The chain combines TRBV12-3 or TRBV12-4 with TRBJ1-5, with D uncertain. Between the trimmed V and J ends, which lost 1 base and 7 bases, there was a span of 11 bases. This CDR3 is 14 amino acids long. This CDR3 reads CASSLETTGQPQHF. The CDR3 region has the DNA TGTGCCAGCAGTTTAGAAACAACTGGGCAGCCCCAGCATTTT.

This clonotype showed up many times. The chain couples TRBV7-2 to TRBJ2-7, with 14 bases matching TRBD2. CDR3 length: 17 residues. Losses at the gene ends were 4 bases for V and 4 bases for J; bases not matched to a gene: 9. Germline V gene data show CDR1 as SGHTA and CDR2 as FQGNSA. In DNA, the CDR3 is TGTGCCAGCAGCTCGTTGACCGGACTAGCGGGAGGATACGAGCAGTACTTC. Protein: CASSSLTGLAGGYEQYF.

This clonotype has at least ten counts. CDR3 region: CASSGTGRNTIYF. In DNA form, the CDR3 reads TGTGCCAGCAGTGGGACAGGGAGGAACACCATATATTTT. The chain is built from TRBV2 and TRBJ1-3; TRBD1 agrees at 8 bases. After removal of 4 bases from V and 7 bases from J, the junction contained 3 bases not matched to a gene. Germline-derived CDR1 and CDR2 are SNHLY and FYNNEI. The CDR3 is made up of 13 amino acids.

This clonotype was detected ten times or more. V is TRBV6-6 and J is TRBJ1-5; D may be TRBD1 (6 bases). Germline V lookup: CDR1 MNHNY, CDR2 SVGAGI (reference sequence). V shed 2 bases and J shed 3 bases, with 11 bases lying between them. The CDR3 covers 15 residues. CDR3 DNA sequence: TGTGCCAGCAGTTACCTCAGGGGTCCCAATCAGCCCCAGCATTTT. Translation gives CASSYLRGPNQPQHF.

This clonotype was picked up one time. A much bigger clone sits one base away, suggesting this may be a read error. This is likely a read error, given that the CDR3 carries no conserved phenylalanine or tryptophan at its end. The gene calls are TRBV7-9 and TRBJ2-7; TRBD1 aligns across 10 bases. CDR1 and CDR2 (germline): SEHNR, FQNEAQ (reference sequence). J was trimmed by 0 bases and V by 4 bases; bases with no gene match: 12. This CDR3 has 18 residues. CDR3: CASSSPPGTGDSSYEQYL. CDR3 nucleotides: TGTGCCAGCAGCTCACCCCCCGGGACAGGGGACAGCTCCTACGAGCAGTACCTC.

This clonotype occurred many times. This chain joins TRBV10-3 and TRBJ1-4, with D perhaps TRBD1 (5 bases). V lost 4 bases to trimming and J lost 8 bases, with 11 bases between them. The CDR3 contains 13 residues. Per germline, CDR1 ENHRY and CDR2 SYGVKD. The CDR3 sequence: CAISGGRDEKLFF. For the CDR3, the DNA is TGTGCCATCAGTGGAGGGAGGGACGAAAAACTGTTTTTT.

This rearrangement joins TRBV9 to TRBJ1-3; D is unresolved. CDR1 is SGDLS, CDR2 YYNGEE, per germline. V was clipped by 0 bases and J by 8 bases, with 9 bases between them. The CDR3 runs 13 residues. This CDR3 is CASSVGSGDTIYF. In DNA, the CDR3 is TGTGCCAGCAGCGTAGGGTCGGGCGACACCATATATTTT.